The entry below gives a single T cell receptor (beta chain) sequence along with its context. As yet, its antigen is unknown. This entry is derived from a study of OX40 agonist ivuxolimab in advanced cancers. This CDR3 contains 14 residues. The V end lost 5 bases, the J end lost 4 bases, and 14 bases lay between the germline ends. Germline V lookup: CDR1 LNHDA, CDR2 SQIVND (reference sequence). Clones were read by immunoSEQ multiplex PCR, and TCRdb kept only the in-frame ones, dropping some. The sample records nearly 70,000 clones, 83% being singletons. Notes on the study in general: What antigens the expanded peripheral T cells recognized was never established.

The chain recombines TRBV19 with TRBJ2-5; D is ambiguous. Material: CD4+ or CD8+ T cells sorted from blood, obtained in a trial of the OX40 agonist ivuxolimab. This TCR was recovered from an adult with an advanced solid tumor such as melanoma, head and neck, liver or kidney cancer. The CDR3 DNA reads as TGTGCCAGTAGTGCCGGGTCGATTGGAGAGACCCAGTACTTC. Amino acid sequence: CASSAGSIGETQYF. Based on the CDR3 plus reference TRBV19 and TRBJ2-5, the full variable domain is DGGITQSPKYLFRKEGQNVTLSCEQNLNHDAMYWYRQDPGQGLRLIYYSQIVNDFQKGDIAEGYSVSREKKESFPLTVTSAQKNPTAFYLCASSAGSIGETQYFGPGTRLLVL.